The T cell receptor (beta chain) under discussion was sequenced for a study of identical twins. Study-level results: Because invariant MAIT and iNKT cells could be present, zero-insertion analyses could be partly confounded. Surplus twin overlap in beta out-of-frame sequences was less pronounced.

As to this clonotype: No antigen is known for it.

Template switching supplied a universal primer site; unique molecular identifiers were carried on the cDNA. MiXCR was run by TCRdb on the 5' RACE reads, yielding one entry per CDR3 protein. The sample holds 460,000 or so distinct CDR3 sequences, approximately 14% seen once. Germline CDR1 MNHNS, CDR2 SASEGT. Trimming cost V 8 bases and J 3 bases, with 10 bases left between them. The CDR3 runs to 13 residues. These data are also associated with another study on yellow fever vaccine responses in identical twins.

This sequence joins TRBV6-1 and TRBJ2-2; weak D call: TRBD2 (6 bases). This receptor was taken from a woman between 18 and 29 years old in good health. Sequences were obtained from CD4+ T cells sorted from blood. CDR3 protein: CASLGTYTGELFF. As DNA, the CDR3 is TGTGCCAGCTTAGGGACTTACACCGGGGAGCTGTTTTTT.